This T cell receptor beta chain was documented in a study of CD8+ T cells in alopecia areata. Overall study results and limits: Mice showed TCR sharing more clearly than patients did, possibly owing to HLA. Normal scalp had lower clonality than lesional scalp, with alopecia totalis/universalis lesions showing this most strongly.

CD25+CD127- cells were obtained by sorting CD4+ cells, for a handful of patients. Peripheral blood, together with lesional scalp punch biopsies, was collected from alopecia areata patients. Starting from PBMCs, sorting isolated CD4+ and CD8+ T cells. This clone was seen once. Its antigen is unidentified. This CDR3 is built from 17 residues. Between the trimmed V and J ends, which lost 3 bases and 3 bases, there was a span of 20 bases. Germline values: CDR1 LNHDA, CDR2 SQIVND (reference sequence). Following extraction, RNA underwent reverse transcription to cDNA, which served as the sequencing template. The assay was immunoSEQ multiplex PCR, and TCRdb's table has in-frame clones only and misses some. The sample holds 7,500 to 9,000 clones; less than 75% are singletons and the top ten take roughly 2.8%.

The sequence derives from a human donor with alopecia areata. What was sequenced was CD4+ Tregs sorted from blood. The J gene is TRBJ1-1, the V gene TRBV19; maybe TRBD1 (5 bases). CDR3: CASSIPGQGLHYTEAFF. DNA for the CDR3: TGTGCCAGTAGTATCCCCGGACAAGGGCTGCATTACACTGAAGCTTTCTTT.